This TCR beta chain appears in the sequencing data of a study of blood T cell repertoires in COVID-19. Study summary: The analysed material was cDNA or gDNA that came from T cells, B-cell-depleted T cells, or PBMCs.

V trimming: 8 bases; J trimming: 5 bases; junction bases outside the gene matches: 8. Germline V lookup: CDR1 MNHEY, CDR2 SVGAGI. The CDR3 sequence is 14 residues long. As handled by the study authors: Amplification from reference gene primers served as the basis for estimated nucleated cell counts. Here immunoSEQ multiplex PCR was the method, and the copy in TCRdb shows in-frame clones only, minus some. That table is the source of V, J and clone size, and D and trimming were worked out from the DNA. The repertoire holds roughly 200,000 clones, with 88% as singletons. Sequenced: peripheral blood. The source is a man aged 18 to 29 with active or convalescent COVID-19. The chain links TRBV6-5 to TRBJ2-1; 8 nucleotides line up with TRBD2. Written as DNA, the CDR3 is TGTGCCAGCTCGAGCGGGAGCCGGAACAATGAGCAGTTCTTC. Its protein product is CASSSGSRNNEQFF.